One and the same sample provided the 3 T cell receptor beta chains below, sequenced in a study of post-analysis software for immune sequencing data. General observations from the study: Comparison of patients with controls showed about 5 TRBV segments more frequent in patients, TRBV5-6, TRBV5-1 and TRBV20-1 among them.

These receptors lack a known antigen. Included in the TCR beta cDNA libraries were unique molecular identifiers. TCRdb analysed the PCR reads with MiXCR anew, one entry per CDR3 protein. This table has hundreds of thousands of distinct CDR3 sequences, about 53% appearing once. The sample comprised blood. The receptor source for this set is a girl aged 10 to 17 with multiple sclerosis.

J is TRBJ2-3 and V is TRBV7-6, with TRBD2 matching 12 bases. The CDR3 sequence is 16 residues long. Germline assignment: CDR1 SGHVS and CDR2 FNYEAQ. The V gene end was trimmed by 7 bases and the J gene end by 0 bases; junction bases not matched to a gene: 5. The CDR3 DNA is TGTGCCAGCAAGAGACTAGCGGGAGTTAGCACAGATACGCAGTATTTT. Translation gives CASKRLAGVSTDTQYF.

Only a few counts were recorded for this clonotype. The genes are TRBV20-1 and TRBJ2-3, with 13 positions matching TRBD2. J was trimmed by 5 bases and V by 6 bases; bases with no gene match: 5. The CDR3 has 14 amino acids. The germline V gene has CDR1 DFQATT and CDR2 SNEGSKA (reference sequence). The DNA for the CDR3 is TGCAGTGCCGAGGGACTAGCGGGAATAGATACGCAGTATTTT. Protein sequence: CSAEGLAGIDTQYF.

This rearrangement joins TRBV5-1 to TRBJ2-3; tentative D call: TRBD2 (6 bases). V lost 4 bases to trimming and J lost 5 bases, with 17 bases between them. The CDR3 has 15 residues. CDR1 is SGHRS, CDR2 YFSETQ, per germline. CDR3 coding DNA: TGCGCCAGCAGCCCGGGACTTTTAAGAGGAGATACGCAGTATTTT. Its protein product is CASSPGLLRGDTQYF.